The present TCR beta chain was sequenced within a study of chemoradiotherapy in HPV16-positive cancers. Profiled with immunoSEQ multiplex PCR; TCRdb holds only in-frame clones, not every one. This table holds under 15,000 clones, more than 75% found once. Germline lookup yields CDR1 SGHRS and CDR2 YFSETQ. V shed 0 bases and J shed 5 bases, with 11 bases lying between them. The CDR3 length is 14 residues. The clonotype originates from a human donor with HPV-associated anogenital cancer. The sequencing here drew on blood, taken from a patient who underwent chemoradiotherapy. V usage is TRBV5-1 and J usage is TRBJ2-5; the D is unclear. The CDR3 sequence is CASSLEPTGETQYF. For the CDR3, the DNA is TGCGCCAGCAGCTTGGAACCCACTGGGGAGACCCAGTACTTC.